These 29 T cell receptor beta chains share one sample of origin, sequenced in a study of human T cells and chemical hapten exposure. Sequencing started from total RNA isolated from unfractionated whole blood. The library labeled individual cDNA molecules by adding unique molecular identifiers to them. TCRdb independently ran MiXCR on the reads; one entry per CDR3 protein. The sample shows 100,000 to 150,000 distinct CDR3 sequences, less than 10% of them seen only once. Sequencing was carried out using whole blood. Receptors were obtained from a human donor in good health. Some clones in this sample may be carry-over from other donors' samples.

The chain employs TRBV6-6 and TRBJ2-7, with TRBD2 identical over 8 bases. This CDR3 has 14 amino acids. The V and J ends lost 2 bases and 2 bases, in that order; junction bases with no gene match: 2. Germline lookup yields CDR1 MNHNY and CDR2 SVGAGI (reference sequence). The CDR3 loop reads CASSYGGRPYEQYF. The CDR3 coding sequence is TGTGCCAGCAGTTACGGCGGGAGGCCCTACGAGCAGTACTTC.

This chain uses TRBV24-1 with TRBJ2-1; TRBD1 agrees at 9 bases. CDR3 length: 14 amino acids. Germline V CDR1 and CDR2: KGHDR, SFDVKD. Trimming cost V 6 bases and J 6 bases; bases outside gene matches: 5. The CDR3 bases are TGTGCCACCAGTCCCGGGACAGGGTTCAATGAGCAGTTCTTC. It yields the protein CATSPGTGFNEQFF.

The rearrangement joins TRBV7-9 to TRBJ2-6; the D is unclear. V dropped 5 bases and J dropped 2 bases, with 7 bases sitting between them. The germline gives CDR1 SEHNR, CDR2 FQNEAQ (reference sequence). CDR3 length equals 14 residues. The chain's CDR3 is CASSRATGANVLTF. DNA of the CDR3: TGTGCCAGCAGCAGGGCAACTGGGGCCAACGTCCTGACTTTC.

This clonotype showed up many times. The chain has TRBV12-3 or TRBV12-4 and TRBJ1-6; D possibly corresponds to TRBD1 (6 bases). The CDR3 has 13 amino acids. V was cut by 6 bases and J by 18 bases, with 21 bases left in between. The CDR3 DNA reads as TGTGCCAGCAGCCCCCAAACGGGGACAACGCCCCACTTT. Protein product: CASSPQTGTTPHF.

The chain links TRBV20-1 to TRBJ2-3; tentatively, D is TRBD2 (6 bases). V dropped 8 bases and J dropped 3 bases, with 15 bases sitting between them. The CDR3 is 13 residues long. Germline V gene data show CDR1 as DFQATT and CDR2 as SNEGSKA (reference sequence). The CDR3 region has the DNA TGCAGTACATTTAGCGGTAGAACAGATACGCAGTATTTT. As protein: CSTFSGRTDTQYF.

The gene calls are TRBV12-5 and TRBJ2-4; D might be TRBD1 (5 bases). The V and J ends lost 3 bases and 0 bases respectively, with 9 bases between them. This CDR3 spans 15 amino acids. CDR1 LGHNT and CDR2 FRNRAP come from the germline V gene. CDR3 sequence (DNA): TGTGCTAGTGGTTTCGATCAGGGAGCCAAAAACATTCAGTACTTC. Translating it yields CASGFDQGAKNIQYF.

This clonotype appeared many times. In nucleotides, the CDR3 is TGTGCCAGCAGCCGCACGGGAGAGACCCAGTACTTC. Protein product: CASSRTGETQYF. V gene TRBV3-1 combines with J gene TRBJ2-5; D uncertain. The CDR3 is 12 amino acids. The V gene lost 4 bases and the J gene lost 4 bases, with 7 bases spanning the gap. The V gene's germline CDR1 is LGHDT and CDR2 YNNKEL (reference sequence).

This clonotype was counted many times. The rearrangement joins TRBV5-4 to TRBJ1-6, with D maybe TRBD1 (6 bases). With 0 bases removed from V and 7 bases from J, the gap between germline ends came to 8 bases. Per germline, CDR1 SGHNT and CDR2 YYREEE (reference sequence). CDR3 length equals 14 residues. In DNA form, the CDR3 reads TGTGCCAGCAGCTTGGACCAGGGGAATTCACCCCTCCACTTT. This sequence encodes CASSLDQGNSPLHF.

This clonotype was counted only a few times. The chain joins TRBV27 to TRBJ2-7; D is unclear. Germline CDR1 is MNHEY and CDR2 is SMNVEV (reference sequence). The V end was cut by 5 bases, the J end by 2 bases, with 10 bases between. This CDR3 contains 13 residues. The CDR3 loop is CASSPTPAYEQYF. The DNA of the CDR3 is TGTGCCAGCAGTCCGACACCCGCCTACGAGCAGTACTTC.

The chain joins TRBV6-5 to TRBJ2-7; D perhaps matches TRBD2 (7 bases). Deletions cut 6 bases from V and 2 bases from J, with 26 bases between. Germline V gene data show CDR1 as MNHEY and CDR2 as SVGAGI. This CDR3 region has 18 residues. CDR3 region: CASSGAGAGQALTYEQYF. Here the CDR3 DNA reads TGTGCCAGCAGCGGTGCGGGGGCTGGGCAGGCGCTAACCTACGAGCAGTACTTC.

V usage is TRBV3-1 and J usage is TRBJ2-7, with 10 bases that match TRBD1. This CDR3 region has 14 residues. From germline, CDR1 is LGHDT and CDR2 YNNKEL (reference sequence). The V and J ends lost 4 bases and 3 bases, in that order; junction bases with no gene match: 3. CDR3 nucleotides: TGTGCCAGCAGCCTCCGGGACAGGGGCTACGAGCAGTACTTC. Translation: CASSLRDRGYEQYF.

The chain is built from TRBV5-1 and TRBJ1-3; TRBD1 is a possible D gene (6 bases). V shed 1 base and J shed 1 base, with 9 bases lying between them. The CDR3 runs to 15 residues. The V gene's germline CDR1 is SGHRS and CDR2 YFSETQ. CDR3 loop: CASSLTGQSGNTIYF. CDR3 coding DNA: TGCGCCAGCAGCTTGACAGGGCAGTCTGGAAACACCATATATTTT.

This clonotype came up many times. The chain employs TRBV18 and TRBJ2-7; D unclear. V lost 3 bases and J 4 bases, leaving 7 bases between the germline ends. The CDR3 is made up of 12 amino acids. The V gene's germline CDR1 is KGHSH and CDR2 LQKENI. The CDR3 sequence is CASSPGLYEQYF. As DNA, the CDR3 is TGTGCCAGCTCACCCGGATTGTACGAGCAGTACTTC.

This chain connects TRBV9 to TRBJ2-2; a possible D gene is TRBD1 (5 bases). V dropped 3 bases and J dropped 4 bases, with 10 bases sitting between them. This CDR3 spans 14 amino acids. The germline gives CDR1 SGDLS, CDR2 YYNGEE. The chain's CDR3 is CASSGQSFTGELFF. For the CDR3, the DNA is TGTGCCAGCAGCGGACAGAGTTTCACCGGGGAGCTGTTTTTT.

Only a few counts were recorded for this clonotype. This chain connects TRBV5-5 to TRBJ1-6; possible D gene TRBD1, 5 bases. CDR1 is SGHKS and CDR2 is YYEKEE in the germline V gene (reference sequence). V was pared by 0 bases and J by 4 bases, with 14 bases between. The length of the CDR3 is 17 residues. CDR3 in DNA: TGTGCCAGCAGCTTGGCCGACGCGACAGTGTATAATTCACCCCTCCACTTT. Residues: CASSLADATVYNSPLHF.

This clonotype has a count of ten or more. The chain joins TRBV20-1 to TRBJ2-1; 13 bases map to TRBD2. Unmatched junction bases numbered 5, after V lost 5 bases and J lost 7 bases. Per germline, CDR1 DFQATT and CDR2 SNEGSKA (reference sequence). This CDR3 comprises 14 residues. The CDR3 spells CSAGLAGVWNEQFF. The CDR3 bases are TGCAGTGCTGGACTAGCGGGAGTATGGAATGAGCAGTTCTTC.

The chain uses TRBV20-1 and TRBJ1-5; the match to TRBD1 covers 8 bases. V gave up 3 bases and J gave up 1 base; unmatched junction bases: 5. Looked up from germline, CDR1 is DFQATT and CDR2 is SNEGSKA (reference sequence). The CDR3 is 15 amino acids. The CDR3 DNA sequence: TGCAGTGCTAGGGCCGGGACAGGAAGCAATCAGCCCCAGCATTTT. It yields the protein CSARAGTGSNQPQHF.

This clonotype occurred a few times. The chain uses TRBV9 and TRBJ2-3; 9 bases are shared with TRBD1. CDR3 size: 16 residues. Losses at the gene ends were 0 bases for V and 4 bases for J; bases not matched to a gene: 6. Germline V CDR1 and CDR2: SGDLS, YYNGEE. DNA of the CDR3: TGTGCCAGCAGCGTAGAAGGGACAGGGTCCCCAGATACGCAGTATTTT. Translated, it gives CASSVEGTGSPDTQYF.

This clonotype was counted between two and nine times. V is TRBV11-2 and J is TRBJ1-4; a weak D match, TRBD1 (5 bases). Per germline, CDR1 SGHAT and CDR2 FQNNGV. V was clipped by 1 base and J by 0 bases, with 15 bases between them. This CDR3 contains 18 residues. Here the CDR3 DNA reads TGTGCCAGCAGCTTAGCTGGGACCACGTTTGCAACTAATGAAAAACTGTTTTTT. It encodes CASSLAGTTFATNEKLFF.

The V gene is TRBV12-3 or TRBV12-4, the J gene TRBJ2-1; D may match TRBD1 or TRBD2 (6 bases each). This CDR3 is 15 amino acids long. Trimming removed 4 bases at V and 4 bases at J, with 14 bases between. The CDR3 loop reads CASSYRRGSYNEQFF. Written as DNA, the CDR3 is TGTGCCAGCAGTTATCGGAGGGGGTCGTACAATGAGCAGTTCTTC.

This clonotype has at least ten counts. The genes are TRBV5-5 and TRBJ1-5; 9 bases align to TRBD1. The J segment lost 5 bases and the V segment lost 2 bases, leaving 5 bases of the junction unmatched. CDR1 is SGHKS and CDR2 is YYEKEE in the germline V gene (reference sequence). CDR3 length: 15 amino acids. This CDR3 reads CASSFRDREDQPQHF. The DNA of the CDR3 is TGTGCCAGCAGCTTCCGGGACAGGGAGGATCAGCCCCAGCATTTT. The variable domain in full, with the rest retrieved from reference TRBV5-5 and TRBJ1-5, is DAGVTQSPTHLIKTRGQQVTLRCSPISGHKSVSWYQQVLGQGPQFIFQYYEKEERGRGNFPDRFSARQFPNYSSELNVNALLLGDSALYLCASSFRDREDQPQHFGDGTRLSIL.

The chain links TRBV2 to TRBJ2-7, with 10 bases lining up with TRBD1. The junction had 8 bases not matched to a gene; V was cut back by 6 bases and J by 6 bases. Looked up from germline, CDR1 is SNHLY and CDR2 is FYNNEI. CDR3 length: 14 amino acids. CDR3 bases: TGTGCCAGCAGGCCCGGGACAGGGGAGCCCGAGCAGTACTTC. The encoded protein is CASRPGTGEPEQYF.

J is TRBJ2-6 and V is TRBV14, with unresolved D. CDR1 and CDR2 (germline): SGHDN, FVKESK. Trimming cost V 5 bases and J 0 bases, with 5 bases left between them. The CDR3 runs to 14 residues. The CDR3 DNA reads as TGTGCCAGCAGCTGGGGCTCTGGGGCCAACGTCCTGACTTTC. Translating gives CASSWGSGANVLTF.

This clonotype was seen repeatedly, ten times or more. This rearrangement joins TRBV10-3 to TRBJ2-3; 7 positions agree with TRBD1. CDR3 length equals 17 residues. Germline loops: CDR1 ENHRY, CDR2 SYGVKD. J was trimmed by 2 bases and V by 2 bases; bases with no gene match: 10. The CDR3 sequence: CAISERPQGDPTDTQYF. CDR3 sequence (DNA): TGTGCCATCAGTGAGCGGCCCCAGGGGGACCCCACAGATACGCAGTATTTT.

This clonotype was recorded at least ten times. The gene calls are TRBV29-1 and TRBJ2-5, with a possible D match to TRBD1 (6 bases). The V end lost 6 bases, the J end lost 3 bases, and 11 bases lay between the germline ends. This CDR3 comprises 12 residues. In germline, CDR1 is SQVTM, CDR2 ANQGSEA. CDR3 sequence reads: CSVGQSKETQYF. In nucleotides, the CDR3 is TGCAGCGTAGGACAGAGTAAAGAGACCCAGTACTTC. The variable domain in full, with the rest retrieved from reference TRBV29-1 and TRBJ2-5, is SAVISQKPSRDICQRGTSLTIQCQVDSQVTMMFWYRQQPGQSLTLIATANQGSEATYESGFVIDKFPISRPNLTFSTLTVSNMSPEDSSIYLCSVGQSKETQYFGPGTRLLVL.

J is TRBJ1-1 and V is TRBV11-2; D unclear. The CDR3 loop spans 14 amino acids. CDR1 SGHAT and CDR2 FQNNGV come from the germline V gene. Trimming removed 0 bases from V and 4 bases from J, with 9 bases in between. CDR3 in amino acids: CASSLDPTSTEAFF. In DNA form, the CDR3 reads TGTGCCAGCAGCTTAGATCCGACGAGCACTGAAGCTTTCTTT.

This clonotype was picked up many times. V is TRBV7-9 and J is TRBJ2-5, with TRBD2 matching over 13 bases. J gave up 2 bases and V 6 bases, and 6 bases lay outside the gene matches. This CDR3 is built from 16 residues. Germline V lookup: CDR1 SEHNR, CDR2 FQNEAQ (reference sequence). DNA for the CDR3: TGTGCCAGCAGATGGGGGACTAGCGGGACACAAGAGACCCAGTACTTC. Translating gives CASRWGTSGTQETQYF.

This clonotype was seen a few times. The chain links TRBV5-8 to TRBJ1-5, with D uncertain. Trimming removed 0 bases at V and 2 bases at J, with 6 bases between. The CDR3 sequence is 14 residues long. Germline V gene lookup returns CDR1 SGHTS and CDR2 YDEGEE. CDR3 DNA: TGTGCCAGCAGCTTGGAATCTGGCAATCAGCCCCAGCATTTT. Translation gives CASSLESGNQPQHF.

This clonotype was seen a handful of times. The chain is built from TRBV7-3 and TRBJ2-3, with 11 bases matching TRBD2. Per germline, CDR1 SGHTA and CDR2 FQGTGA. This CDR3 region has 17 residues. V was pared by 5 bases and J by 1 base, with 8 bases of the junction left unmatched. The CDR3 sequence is CASSLTVGLAGTDTQYF. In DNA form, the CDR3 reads TGTGCCAGCAGCCTCACCGTGGGACTAGCGGGCACAGATACGCAGTATTTT.